A single T cell receptor (beta chain) is shown here with its context. This specimen belongs to a study of sequential checkpoint blockade in melanoma. Repertoires were generated with immunoSEQ multiplex PCR, while TCRdb's copy carries only in-frame clones and drops some. The repertoire holds 20,000 to 25,000 clones, roughly 80% seen once, with 27% in the top ten. Germline loops: CDR1 LGHNA, CDR2 YSLEER. V was clipped by 0 bases and J by 12 bases, with 15 bases between them. The CDR3 consists of 15 residues. As to treatment: randomized to nivolumab then ipilimumab (arm A) or the reverse (arm B). The V gene is TRBV4-3, the J gene TRBJ2-6; D is undetermined. The receptor was isolated from a human donor with melanoma. The specimen comprised CD8+ T cells sorted from blood (inferred from file names), sampled from a patient given nivolumab and ipilimumab in sequence. The CDR3 sequence: CASSQEMGFSGVLTF. The DNA of the CDR3 is TGCGCCAGCAGCCAAGAAATGGGCTTTTCTGGCGTCCTGACTTTC.